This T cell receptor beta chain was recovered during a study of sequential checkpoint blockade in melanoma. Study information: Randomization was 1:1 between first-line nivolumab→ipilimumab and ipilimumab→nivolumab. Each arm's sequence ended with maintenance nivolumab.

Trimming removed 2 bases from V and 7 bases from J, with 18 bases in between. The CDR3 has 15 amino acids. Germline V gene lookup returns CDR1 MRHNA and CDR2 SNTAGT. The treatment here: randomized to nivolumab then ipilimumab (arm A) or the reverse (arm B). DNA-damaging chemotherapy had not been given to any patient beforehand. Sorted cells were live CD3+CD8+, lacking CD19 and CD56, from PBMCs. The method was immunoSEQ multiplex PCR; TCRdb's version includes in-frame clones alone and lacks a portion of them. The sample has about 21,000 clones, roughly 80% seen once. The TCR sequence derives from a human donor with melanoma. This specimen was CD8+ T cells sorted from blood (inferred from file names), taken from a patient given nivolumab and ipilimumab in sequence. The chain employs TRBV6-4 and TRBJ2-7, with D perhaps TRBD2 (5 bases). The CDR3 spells CASSDRIASFKEQYF. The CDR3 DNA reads TGTGCCAGCAGTGACAGGATAGCGTCCTTTAAAGAGCAGTACTTC.